Below, one TCR beta chain is given with its context. Clones were sequenced by immunoSEQ multiplex PCR, and TCRdb holds only the in-frame ones, with some missing. This table has more than 65,000 clones, about 83% appearing once. This sample was taken from a study of blood T cell repertoires in COVID-19. Across the study: T cells, B-cell-depleted T cells, or PBMCs supplied cDNA or gDNA.

This CDR3 is 15 amino acids long. After removal of 7 bases from V and 0 bases from J, the junction contained 6 bases not matched to a gene. Germline CDR1 reads SNHLY; CDR2 reads FYNNEI. The receptor's source is a man between 60 and 70 years old with acute or convalescent COVID-19. The chain combines TRBV2 with TRBJ1-2, with 9 bases that match TRBD1. The sample comprised peripheral blood. The CDR3 is CASTADRGPNYGYTF. The CDR3 nucleotides read TGTGCCAGCACTGCGGACAGGGGTCCTAACTATGGCTACACCTTC.